These 16 T cell receptor beta chains were sequenced from one sample in a study of PD-1 blockade in mismatch repair-deficient tumors. Sequencing used immunoSEQ multiplex PCR; TCRdb keeps in-frame clones, though not all of them. Of 11,000 to 15,000 clones listed, around 84% are singletons. Sequenced material: PBMCs, taken less than 15 weeks after starting pembrolizumab. These TCRs come from an adult with mismatch repair-deficient cancer.

The chain uses TRBV4-1 and TRBJ2-3; 12 bases map to TRBD1. Germline values: CDR1 MGHRA, CDR2 YSYEKL. CDR3 length: 16 amino acids. The V and J ends lost 4 bases and 4 bases, in that order; junction bases with no gene match: 6. For the CDR3, the DNA is TGCGCCAGCAGCCCCAGGGGGACAGGGGGCCCAGATACGCAGTATTTT. Translated: CASSPRGTGGPDTQYF.

CDR3 nucleotide sequence: TGCGCCAGCGACCGGGACAGGGGGCCTAGCACAGATACGCAGTATTTT. Its protein is CASDRDRGPSTDTQYF. The chain joins TRBV10-2 to TRBJ2-3; TRBD1 matches at 12 bases. The germline V gene encodes CDR1 WSHSY and CDR2 SAAADI. CDR3 size: 16 residues. V lost 8 bases to trimming and J lost 0 bases; unmatched junction nucleotides: 6.

V usage is TRBV7-9 and J usage is TRBJ2-3, with a tentative D call TRBD1 (5 bases). Trimming pared 2 bases from V and 5 bases from J, leaving 17 bases between. The CDR3 runs to 16 residues. From germline, CDR1 is SEHNR and CDR2 FQNEAQ (reference sequence). The CDR3 spells CASSLKMSVRGDTQYF. CDR3 sequence (DNA): TGTGCCAGCAGCTTAAAGATGTCAGTAAGGGGAGATACGCAGTATTTT.

This clone has just one count. The CDR3 nucleotides are TGCGCCAGCAGTGATACTACTAGCGGGAGCAATGAGCAGTTCTTC. Translated: CASSDTTSGSNEQFF. The chain employs TRBV10-2 and TRBJ2-1; 11 bases agree with TRBD2. This CDR3 is built from 15 residues. Germline-derived CDR1 and CDR2 are WSHSY and SAAADI. Germline trimming cut 3 bases from V and 6 bases from J; bases unmatched to any gene: 4.

V and J are TRBV7-2 and TRBJ2-2; TRBD1 matches 9 bases. CDR3 length: 15 amino acids. CDR1 is SGHTA, CDR2 FQGNSA, per germline. Trimming took 6 bases from V and 4 from J; bases not matched to a gene: 6. The CDR3 coding sequence is TGTGCCAGCAGGTTTACAGGGGGCGGCACCGGGGAGCTGTTTTTT. Protein product: CASRFTGGGTGELFF.

This chain joins TRBV4-2 and TRBJ1-2; the D gene is possibly TRBD1 (6 bases). Germline CDR1 and CDR2: LGHNA and YNFKEQ. Trimming cost V 1 base and J 7 bases, with 13 bases left between them. CDR3 length equals 14 residues. CDR3 sequence (DNA): TGTGCCAGCAGCCAAGGTACACAGGGCATTGGCTACACCTTC. Amino acids: CASSQGTQGIGYTF.

The J gene is TRBJ2-7, the V gene TRBV5-3; 10 positions agree with TRBD2. TRBV5-3 is known as an ORF, though its function is uncertain. This CDR3 comprises 15 residues. V gave up 4 bases and J gave up 5 bases; unmatched junction bases: 9. The CDR3 loop is CARSRGLARTDEQYF. CDR3 coding DNA: TGTGCCAGAAGCAGGGGACTAGCGAGGACAGACGAGCAGTACTTC.

The sample holds one count of this clone. The chain combines TRBV7-3 with TRBJ2-2; tentative D call: TRBD1 (5 bases). Germline V CDR1 and CDR2: SGHTA, FQGTGA. V lost 6 bases to trimming and J lost 0 bases, with 5 bases between them. The CDR3 has 13 residues. CDR3 sequence reads: CASRGANTGELFF. In DNA, the CDR3 is TGTGCCAGCAGAGGGGCGAACACCGGGGAGCTGTTTTTT.

The count of this clone is one. The rearrangement uses TRBV11-3 and TRBJ2-1; D perhaps matches TRBD1 (5 bases). Trimming took 5 bases from V and 2 from J, leaving 16 bases between them. The CDR3 has 16 residues. Germline CDR1 reads SGHNT; CDR2 reads YENEEA. The CDR3 loop reads CASSPIGAGTYNEQFF. The DNA for the CDR3 is TGTGCCAGCAGCCCAATTGGGGCAGGGACCTACAATGAGCAGTTCTTC. The full variable domain, its missing parts supplied by reference TRBV11-3 and TRBJ2-1, is EAGVVQSPRYKIIEKKQPVAFWCNPISGHNTLYWYLQNLGQGPELLIRYENEEAVDDSQLPKDRFSAERLKGVDSTLKIQPAELGDSAVYLCASSPIGAGTYNEQFFGPGTRLTVL.

This chain connects TRBV7-9 to TRBJ2-6; D gene ambiguous. CDR3 length: 15 residues. The V gene's germline CDR1 is SEHNR and CDR2 FQNEAQ (reference sequence). The ends were cut back, 5 bases at V and 0 bases at J, with 8 bases in the middle. CDR3 amino acids: CASSRRVSGANVLTF. The CDR3 coding sequence is TGTGCCAGCAGCCGCCGGGTCTCTGGGGCCAACGTCCTGACTTTC. The entire variable domain, with the rest obtained from reference TRBV7-9 and TRBJ2-6, is as follows: DTGVSQNPRHKITKRGQNVTFRCDPISEHNRLYWYRQTLGQGPEFLTYFQNEAQLEKSRLLSDRFSAERPKGSFSTLEIQRTEQGDSAMYLCASSRRVSGANVLTFGAGSRLTVL.

The V gene is TRBV23-1, the J gene TRBJ1-1; the D gene is possibly TRBD1 (5 bases). TRBV23-1 is given ORF status, its function remaining uncertain. The CDR3 covers 11 residues. Between the trimmed V and J ends, which lost 8 bases and 7 bases, there was a span of 11 bases. This CDR3 reads CASGQGNEAFF. The CDR3 DNA sequence: TGCGCCAGCGGCCAGGGAAATGAAGCTTTCTTT.

V and J are TRBV5-4 and TRBJ2-1; 8 nucleotides align to TRBD2. Germline lookup yields CDR1 SGHNT and CDR2 YYREEE (reference sequence). V shed 2 bases and J 7 bases; nucleotides not matched to a gene: 8. This CDR3 is 15 amino acids long. CDR3 sequence: CASSFGTRDWNEQFF. DNA for the CDR3: TGTGCCAGCAGCTTTGGGACTAGGGATTGGAATGAGCAGTTCTTC.

The J gene is TRBJ2-5, the V gene TRBV7-3, with TRBD2 identical over 7 bases. The CDR3 has 13 residues. Germline V gene lookup returns CDR1 SGHTA and CDR2 FQGTGA. Germline trimming cut 2 bases from V and 5 bases from J; bases unmatched to any gene: 2. CDR3 sequence (DNA): TGTGCCAGCAGCTTAGGGGGGGAGGAGACCCAGTACTTC. Its translation: CASSLGGEETQYF.

The rearrangement joins TRBV5-5 to TRBJ1-1; D not resolved. Germline V gives CDR1 SGHKS, CDR2 YYEKEE (reference sequence). Trimming removed 0 bases from V and 1 base from J, with 16 bases in between. CDR3 length: 17 amino acids. Written as DNA, the CDR3 is TGTGCCAGCAGCTTGGATGGGCCTAGCCTCCCGAACACTGAAGCTTTCTTT. Encoded protein: CASSLDGPSLPNTEAFF. Using reference TRBV5-5 and TRBJ1-1 for the parts outside the CDR3, the full variable domain is DAGVTQSPTHLIKTRGQQVTLRCSPISGHKSVSWYQQVLGQGPQFIFQYYEKEERGRGNFPDRFSARQFPNYSSELNVNALLLGDSALYLCASSLDGPSLPNTEAFFGQGTRLTVV.

The CDR3 nucleotides are TGTGCCTCCTCGCTAGCGGGACAATCCTACAATGAGCAGTTCTTC. Translating it yields CASSLAGQSYNEQFF. This chain joins TRBV9 and TRBJ2-1; 9 bases agree with TRBD2. CDR3 length equals 15 residues. The V segment lost 10 bases and the J segment 1 base; nucleotides outside the gene matches: 9. Germline V CDR1 and CDR2: SGDLS, YYNGEE.

This clone has just one count. The rearrangement links TRBV28 to TRBJ2-7, with a weak D call TRBD1 (6 bases). The length of the CDR3 is 15 residues. The ends were cut back, 6 bases at V and 6 bases at J, with 21 bases in the middle. The germline gives CDR1 MDHEN, CDR2 SYDVKM. CDR3 region: CASRSPLGQLVEQYF. The CDR3 DNA sequence: TGTGCCAGCAGGAGCCCCCTCGGACAGTTGGTCGAGCAGTACTTC.